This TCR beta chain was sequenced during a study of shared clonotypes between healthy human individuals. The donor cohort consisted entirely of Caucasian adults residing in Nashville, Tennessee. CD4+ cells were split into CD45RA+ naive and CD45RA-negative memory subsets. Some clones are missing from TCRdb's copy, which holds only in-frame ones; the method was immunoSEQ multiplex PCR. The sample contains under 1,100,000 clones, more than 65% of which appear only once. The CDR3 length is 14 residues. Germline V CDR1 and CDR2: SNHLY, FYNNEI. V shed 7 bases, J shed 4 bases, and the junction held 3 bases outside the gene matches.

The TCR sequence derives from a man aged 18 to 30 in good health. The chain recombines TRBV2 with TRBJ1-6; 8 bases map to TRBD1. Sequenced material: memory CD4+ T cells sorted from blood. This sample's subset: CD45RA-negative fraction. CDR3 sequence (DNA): TGTGCCAGCACCCGGACAGGGTATAATTCACCCCTCCACTTT. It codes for CASTRTGYNSPLHF.